Listed here is a single TCR beta chain. Reverse transcription of extracted RNA yielded cDNA, which provided the sequencing template. TCRdb keeps only in-frame clones here, not all; method: immunoSEQ multiplex PCR. The data hold 150,000 or so clones, with 50% to 70% observed a single time. Treatment reported: oral pan-JAK inhibitor, 5-10 mg twice daily. The data belong to a study of CD8+ T cells in alopecia areata. Study-wide background: Tofacitinib administration to treated patients was oral, at 5 to 10 mg twice daily.

The CDR3 sequence is 12 residues long. With 6 bases removed from V and 3 bases from J, the gap between germline ends came to 5 bases. The germline V gene encodes CDR1 SGHTA and CDR2 FQGNSA. This clonotype originated in a human donor with alopecia areata. V is TRBV7-2 and J is TRBJ2-2; D gene uncertain. The sequenced sample was CD4+ T cells sorted from blood, obtained at week 4, from a patient treated with tofacitinib. The CDR3 loop reads CASSYYTGELFF. For the CDR3, the DNA is TGTGCCAGCAGTTACTACACCGGGGAGCTGTTTTTT.